The entry below gives a single TCR beta chain sequence along with its context. Its antigen is as yet unknown. It was with 60 Vbeta and 13 Jbeta primers that the PCR ran. The table came from immunoSEQ multiplex PCR; TCRdb's copy has only in-frame clones and leaves some out. The repertoire has about 93,000 clones, 70% to 85% of them found once; the top ten carry roughly 3.8%. Germline-derived CDR1 and CDR2 are GTSNPN and SVGIG (reference sequence). Trimming removed 2 bases from V and 8 bases from J, with 13 bases in between. The CDR3 totals 13 residues. These data come from a study of cytomegalovirus exposure and HLA in healthy donors. Study-wide points: TCR beta sequences numbering about 17,000 were associated with HLA alleles at 0.05 false discovery rate in a later analysis.

The receptor was derived from a man in his forties or fifties in good health and CMV-seronegative. The chain carries TRBV30 and TRBJ2-1; D remains unclear. Sequencing was done on a sample of PBMCs. In nucleotides, the CDR3 is TGTGCCTGGAGTAGGATCTTTCGGGATGAGCAGTTCTTC. Protein sequence: CAWSRIFRDEQFF.